A single sample gave rise to the 30 T cell receptor beta chains below, sequenced in a study of blood T cell repertoires in COVID-19. The repertoire was sequenced with immunoSEQ multiplex PCR; TCRdb's copy has only in-frame clones and lacks some. This repertoire shows a few hundred thousand clones, approximately 83% found once; its top ten account for 1.9%. The sequenced material came from PBMCs or T cells enriched from blood (not recorded which). The receptors come from a woman between 50 and 59 years old who had recovered from COVID-19.

The gene calls are TRBV4-2 and TRBJ1-5; TRBD1 is a possible D gene (6 bases). This CDR3 is 16 amino acids long. Trimming took 0 bases from V and 6 from J, leaving 15 bases between them. CDR1 is LGHNA, CDR2 YNFKEQ, per germline. The CDR3 region is CASSQDSGGARQPQHF. The CDR3 coding sequence is TGTGCCAGCAGCCAAGATAGCGGGGGGGCGCGTCAGCCCCAGCATTTT.

This chain links TRBV27 with TRBJ1-1; 8 nucleotides align to TRBD1. This CDR3 region has 14 residues. CDR1 is MNHEY, CDR2 SMNVEV, per germline (reference sequence). Trimming cost V 5 bases and J 2 bases; bases outside gene matches: 4. CDR3 amino acids: CASSRDRLNTEAFF. The CDR3 coding sequence is TGTGCCAGCAGTCGGGACAGGCTCAACACTGAAGCTTTCTTT.

This chain connects TRBV28 to TRBJ2-7; the D gene is possibly TRBD2 (5 bases). Deletions cut 6 bases from V and 5 bases from J, with 17 bases between. The germline V gene has CDR1 MDHEN and CDR2 SYDVKM. The CDR3 has 14 residues. CDR3 in amino acids: CASRGSGFPHEQYF. The CDR3 DNA sequence: TGTGCCAGCAGGGGCTCGGGGTTCCCCCACGAGCAGTACTTC. The variable domain in full, with the rest retrieved from reference TRBV28 and TRBJ2-7, is DVKVTQSSRYLVKRTGEKVFLECVQDMDHENMFWYRQDPGLGLRLIYFSYDVKMKEKGDIPEGYSVSREKKERFSLILESASTNQTSMYLCASRGSGFPHEQYFGPGTRLTVT.

This chain links TRBV25-1 with TRBJ1-4; 7 bases line up with TRBD1. After removal of 5 bases from V and 7 bases from J, the junction contained 10 bases not matched to a gene. The CDR3 length is 15 residues. Germline V gives CDR1 MGHDK, CDR2 SYGVNS. The CDR3 here is CASSQSTGRIEKLFF. CDR3 coding DNA: TGTGCCAGCAGTCAATCGACAGGGCGTATTGAAAAACTGTTTTTT.

The sample holds a few counts of this clone. This chain uses TRBV29-1 with TRBJ1-2, with a tentative D call TRBD1 (6 bases). The CDR3 has 12 residues. With 6 bases removed from V and 2 bases from J, the gap between germline ends came to 10 bases. Per the germline V gene, CDR1 is SQVTM and CDR2 is ANQGSEA. CDR3 in amino acids: CSVGQNNYGYTF. The CDR3 DNA is TGCAGCGTCGGACAGAACAACTATGGCTACACCTTC.

The rearrangement joins TRBV9 to TRBJ2-1; possibly TRBD2 for D (6 bases). Germline loops: CDR1 SGDLS, CDR2 YYNGEE. Trimming took 0 bases from V and 8 from J, leaving 12 bases between them. The CDR3 is 14 amino acids. The DNA of the CDR3 is TGTGCCAGCAGCGTAGGACTAGGCGGTGATGAGCAGTTCTTC. Translation: CASSVGLGGDEQFF.

The V and J genes are TRBV14 and TRBJ2-1, with D possibly matching TRBD2 (6 bases). V lost 4 bases and J lost 15, with 16 bases in between. Per germline, CDR1 SGHDN and CDR2 FVKESK. CDR3 length: 12 amino acids. This CDR3 reads CASSLRGGSVFF. The CDR3 nucleotides read TGTGCCAGCAGCCTTCGAGGAGGGTCGGTGTTCTTC.

CDR3 sequence reads: CASSLGAVEGTQYF. DNA for the CDR3: TGTGCCAGCAGCTTGGGGGCAGTAGAGGGGACCCAGTACTTC. J is TRBJ2-5 and V is TRBV7-2, with D possibly matching TRBD1 (6 bases). CDR1 is SGHTA, CDR2 FQGNSA, per germline. The germline V and J ends were trimmed by 3 bases and 7 bases, with 15 bases remaining between them. CDR3 length: 14 amino acids.

The chain joins TRBV10-3 to TRBJ2-7; possibly TRBD1 for D (6 bases). Germline V gene data show CDR1 as ENHRY and CDR2 as SYGVKD. V gave up 2 bases and J gave up 6 bases, with 14 bases separating them. The CDR3 spans 14 residues. The CDR3 region is CAISEMGPQGEQYF. The CDR3 region has the DNA TGTGCCATCAGTGAGATGGGCCCACAGGGCGAGCAGTACTTC.

This chain joins TRBV9 and TRBJ2-7, with 12 nucleotides matching TRBD2. The CDR3 runs to 17 residues. Trimming took 0 bases from V and 5 from J; bases not matched to a gene: 9. The V gene's germline CDR1 is SGDLS and CDR2 YYNGEE. CDR3 DNA: TGTGCCAGCAGCGTAGGGCTAGCGGGAGGGAGCCAACACGAGCAGTACTTC. Protein: CASSVGLAGGSQHEQYF.

The V gene is TRBV5-6, the J gene TRBJ2-7, with a tentative D call TRBD2 (6 bases). This CDR3 has 13 residues. Germline CDR1 is SGHDT and CDR2 is YYEEEE. The V gene lost 3 bases and the J gene lost 4 bases, with 11 bases spanning the gap. Written as DNA, the CDR3 is TGTGCCAGCAGCTGGGGACTTGGGTACGAGCAGTACTTC. As protein: CASSWGLGYEQYF.

The chain joins TRBV5-1 to TRBJ2-7, with a weak D call TRBD2 (5 bases). CDR3 length equals 14 residues. Germline-derived CDR1 and CDR2 are SGHRS and YFSETQ. The V and J ends lost 0 bases and 6 bases respectively, with 13 bases between them. For the CDR3, the DNA is TGCGCCAGCAGCTTGGACGGCCTCCGGGGCGAGCAGTACTTC. This codes for CASSLDGLRGEQYF.

The chain combines TRBV6-5 with TRBJ1-1; the match to TRBD1 covers 9 bases. Germline trimming cut 0 bases from V and 4 bases from J; bases unmatched to any gene: 6. Germline V gene data show CDR1 as MNHEY and CDR2 as SVGAGI. The CDR3 runs to 16 residues. Here the CDR3 reads CASSYSTGGWGTEAFF. The CDR3 nucleotides are TGTGCCAGCAGTTACTCGACAGGGGGTTGGGGCACTGAAGCTTTCTTT.

The rearrangement joins TRBV5-1 to TRBJ2-1; 7 bases fit TRBD1. V lost 0 bases and J lost 3; bases outside the gene matches: 3. Germline values: CDR1 SGHRS, CDR2 YFSETQ. The CDR3 covers 15 residues. CDR3 DNA sequence: TGCGCCAGCAGCTTGGGCACAGGGGTCTACAATGAGCAGTTCTTC. Translating gives CASSLGTGVYNEQFF.

This chain joins TRBV28 and TRBJ2-1; TRBD2 matches at 9 bases. This CDR3 is 16 amino acids long. The J segment lost 5 bases and the V segment lost 4 bases, leaving 9 bases of the junction unmatched. Germline lookup yields CDR1 MDHEN and CDR2 SYDVKM. CDR3 region: CASSSLFSGSNNEQFF. CDR3 DNA sequence: TGTGCCAGCAGTTCCCTATTTAGCGGGAGCAACAATGAGCAGTTCTTC.

V and J are TRBV28 and TRBJ2-1; the D gene is possibly TRBD1 (6 bases). The germline V and J ends were trimmed by 6 bases and 5 bases, with 14 bases remaining between them. Germline-derived CDR1 and CDR2 are MDHEN and SYDVKM. CDR3 length: 14 amino acids. CDR3 coding DNA: TGTGCCAGCAGGTCCGGGACATTAGACAATGAGCAGTTCTTC. This sequence encodes CASRSGTLDNEQFF.

This chain connects TRBV28 to TRBJ1-1, with D tentatively TRBD1 (6 bases). The germline V gene encodes CDR1 MDHEN and CDR2 SYDVKM. The CDR3 consists of 11 residues. Trimming took 10 bases from V and 7 from J, leaving 13 bases between them. For the CDR3, the DNA is TGTGCCACCAGGGGCCGCAGTGAAGCTTTCTTT. This translates into CATRGRSEAFF.

The CDR3 here is CASSPRGPYGYTF. The CDR3, as DNA: TGCGCCAGCAGCCCAAGGGGGCCCTATGGCTACACCTTC. The chain recombines TRBV5-1 with TRBJ1-2, with 7 bases fitting TRBD1. Germline V gene sequence: CDR1 SGHRS, CDR2 YFSETQ. The CDR3 runs 13 residues. V lost 4 bases to trimming and J lost 4 bases; unmatched junction nucleotides: 4.

J is TRBJ2-7 and V is TRBV28; D is undetermined. Trimming took 6 bases from V and 0 from J, leaving 12 bases between them. Germline-derived CDR1 and CDR2 are MDHEN and SYDVKM. This CDR3 is 14 amino acids long. The CDR3 nucleotides read TGTGCCAGCAGCGGTAGGAGAAGCTCCTACGAGCAGTACTTC. Translation: CASSGRRSSYEQYF.

This sequence joins TRBV28 and TRBJ2-1, with 8 bases matching TRBD1. V dropped 3 bases and J dropped 5; count of bases not matched to a gene: 6. In germline, CDR1 is MDHEN, CDR2 SYDVKM. The CDR3 loop spans 15 amino acids. This CDR3 is CASSFQGAVHNEQFF. CDR3 in DNA: TGTGCCAGCAGTTTCCAGGGGGCGGTCCACAATGAGCAGTTCTTC.

This rearrangement joins TRBV7-8 to TRBJ1-1; 10 nucleotides line up with TRBD1. The CDR3 runs to 16 residues. J was trimmed by 3 bases and V by 3 bases; bases with no gene match: 7. The germline CDR1 and CDR2 sequences are SGHVS and FQNEAQ. The chain's CDR3 is CASSLRQGARDTEAFF. CDR3 sequence (DNA): TGTGCCAGCAGCTTGCGACAGGGGGCTAGGGACACTGAAGCTTTCTTT.

The chain recombines TRBV15 with TRBJ2-1; 11 bases line up with TRBD2. The CDR3 loop spans 16 amino acids. Germline-derived CDR1 and CDR2 are LNHNV and YYDKDF (reference sequence). V lost 0 bases and J lost 5; bases outside the gene matches: 3. The CDR3 sequence is CATSRDPGLADNEQFF. In DNA form, the CDR3 reads TGTGCCACCAGCAGAGACCCGGGACTAGCGGACAATGAGCAGTTCTTC.

V is TRBV6-6 and J is TRBJ1-6; 9 positions match TRBD1. This CDR3 comprises 14 residues. The trim removed 6 bases at V and 7 bases at J, leaving 4 bases unmatched. Germline-derived CDR1 and CDR2 are MNHNY and SVGAGI (reference sequence). The CDR3 DNA reads as TGTGCCAGCAGAACGGACAGGGGAAATTCACCCCTCCACTTT. It specifies CASRTDRGNSPLHF.

This chain connects TRBV5-1 to TRBJ2-7; D perhaps matches TRBD1 (6 bases). The CDR3 is 15 residues long. V was trimmed by 4 bases and J by 0 bases, leaving 14 bases between them. Germline V gene data show CDR1 as SGHRS and CDR2 as YFSETQ. CDR3 protein: CASSKGDTISYEQYF. CDR3 coding DNA: TGCGCCAGCAGCAAAGGGGACACGATCTCCTACGAGCAGTACTTC.

This clone was observed once. For the CDR3, the DNA is TGTGCCAGCAGCGAACAGGTCTACAATGAGCAGTTCTTC. This gives the protein CASSEQVYNEQFF. V is TRBV9 and J is TRBJ2-1, with D maybe TRBD1 (5 bases). The CDR3 runs 13 residues. V gave up 3 bases and J gave up 3 bases, with 7 bases separating them. CDR1 is SGDLS and CDR2 is YYNGEE in the germline V gene.

This clone was counted a single time. J is TRBJ2-1 and V is TRBV7-9, with D perhaps matching TRBD1 (5 bases). The CDR3 has 15 amino acids. Germline assignment: CDR1 SEHNR and CDR2 FQNEAQ (reference sequence). Deletions cut 5 bases from V and 0 bases from J, with 11 bases between. The CDR3 reads CASSPVGASYNEQFF. The CDR3 DNA reads as TGTGCCAGCAGCCCAGTAGGGGCCTCCTACAATGAGCAGTTCTTC.

V gene TRBV2 combines with J gene TRBJ1-4, with TRBD1 matching 9 bases. Germline values: CDR1 SNHLY, CDR2 FYNNEI. The V segment lost 7 bases and the J segment 7 bases; nucleotides outside the gene matches: 7. CDR3 length: 14 amino acids. The CDR3, as DNA: TGTGCCAGCAACTCCGGGACAGGGATTGAAAAACTGTTTTTT. Its translation is CASNSGTGIEKLFF.

V and J are TRBV5-1 and TRBJ1-4; D unresolved. CDR3 length: 14 amino acids. Looked up from germline, CDR1 is SGHRS and CDR2 is YFSETQ. Trimming removed 0 bases from V and 5 bases from J, with 8 bases in between. The CDR3 loop is CASSLAQTNEKLFF. The CDR3 nucleotides read TGCGCCAGCAGCTTGGCACAGACAAATGAAAAACTGTTTTTT.

The chain links TRBV19 to TRBJ1-3, with 7 bases identical to TRBD1. Germline values: CDR1 LNHDA, CDR2 SQIVND (reference sequence). V was pared by 6 bases and J by 4 bases, with 3 bases of the junction left unmatched. The length of the CDR3 is 13 residues. The CDR3 nucleotides read TGTGCCAGTAGACAGGGGACGGGAAACACCATATATTTT. This encodes CASRQGTGNTIYF.

V gene TRBV12-5 combines with J gene TRBJ2-7; 8 nucleotides match TRBD1. V trimming: 5 bases; J trimming: 4 bases; junction bases outside the gene matches: 13. Looked up from germline, CDR1 is LGHNT and CDR2 is FRNRAP. This CDR3 is 16 amino acids long. CDR3 amino acids: CASGQHLDRERYEQYF. Here the CDR3 DNA reads TGTGCTAGTGGTCAGCACCTGGACAGGGAAAGGTACGAGCAGTACTTC.